Listed below are T cell receptor beta chains from one sample, sequenced in a study of blood T cell repertoires in COVID-19. The assay was immunoSEQ multiplex PCR, and TCRdb's table has in-frame clones only and misses some. The sample includes 250,000 or so clones, approximately 83% of them seen just once. The source material was PBMCs or T cells enriched from blood (not recorded which). These receptors were obtained from a man aged 50 or older who had recovered from COVID-19. CDR3s include the opening cysteine and the closing phenylalanine or tryptophan. Each record gives: V gene, clone size, J gene, D gene, CDR3 DNA, CDR3 protein. The D gene is left open where the match is weak. The size of a clone is reported for some rows only, either as once, few or many, or as a class for expanded clones.

TRBV9,NA,TRBJ2-7,TRBD2,TGTGCCAGCAGCCCCGGGACTAGCGGCTCCTACGAGCAGTACTTC,CASSPGTSGSYEQYF
TRBV28,NA,TRBJ1-2,TRBD1,TGTGCCAGCAGTCGACGGACAGGGGCCAGGGATGGCTACACCTTC,CASSRRTGARDGYTF
TRBV9,NA,TRBJ1-1,TRBD1,TGTGCCAGCAGCGTGGGGTTCTTGACAGGGGCTGTAAACACTGAAGCTTTCTTT,CASSVGFLTGAVNTEAFF
TRBV19,NA,TRBJ2-1,NA,TGTGCCAGTAGTAAGGAGGGTATTTACAATGAGCAGTTCTTC,CASSKEGIYNEQFF
TRBV24-1,NA,TRBJ2-6,NA,TGTGCCACCAGTGACCGCCAGGGTACTGGGGCCAACGTCCTGACTTTC,CATSDRQGTGANVLTF
TRBV19,NA,TRBJ2-1,TRBD2,TGTGCCAGTACCTCTAGCGGGGGGGCGTACAATGAGCAGTTCTTC,CASTSSGGAYNEQFF
TRBV7-3,NA,TRBJ2-7,NA,TGTGCCAGCAGCTTAGCTCCCGGGGTCGAGCAGTACTTC,CASSLAPGVEQYF
TRBV11-2,NA,TRBJ1-1,NA,TGTGCCAGCACCCCTCCCGGGGTCCAAGCTAACACTGAAGCTTTCTTT,CASTPPGVQANTEAFF
TRBV10-1,once,TRBJ2-7,TRBD2,TGCGCCAGCAGTGGCGTTGGAGCGGGAGTCTACGAGCAGTACTTC,CASSGVGAGVYEQYF
TRBV12-3/TRBV12-4,NA,TRBJ1-2,TRBD1,TGTGCCAGCAGGGACAGGGGGCGAGGCTACACCTTC,CASRDRGRGYTF
TRBV14,NA,TRBJ1-1,NA,TGTGCCAGCAGCTTTAAGTACGGGGGAAACACTGAAGCTTTCTTT,CASSFKYGGNTEAFF
TRBV20-1,NA,TRBJ2-3,NA,TGCAGTGCTAGTAGGTCCGGGGTTCGGGCAGATACGCAGTATTTT,CSASRSGVRADTQYF
TRBV12-3/TRBV12-4,NA,TRBJ2-7,TRBD1,TGTGCCAGCGGACAGGTCTACGAGCAGTACTTC,CASGQVYEQYF
TRBV5-6,NA,TRBJ2-7,NA,TGTGCCAGCAGCCTTGTGGGGCAGGCCGACGAGCAGTACTTC,CASSLVGQADEQYF
TRBV7-5,NA,TRBJ1-5,NA,TGTGCCAGAAGCCGCCGACAGAATAATCAGCCCCAGCATTTT,CARSRRQNNQPQHF
TRBV4-3,NA,TRBJ2-3,NA,TGCGCCAGCAGCCAAGCGGGCAGGGACACAGATACGCAGTATTTT,CASSQAGRDTDTQYF
TRBV30,NA,TRBJ1-5,TRBD1,TGTGCCTGGAGTGTACGCGGGACAGGGGTGGCGGTGAGCAATCAGCCCCAGCATTTT,CAWSVRGTGVAVSNQPQHF